The 20 T cell receptor beta chains given below trace back to one sample, sequenced in a study of brain T cells in children with intractable seizures (dated by TCRdb to the early 2020s). Preparation of the library involved the immunoSEQ multiplex PCR assay. This immuneACCESS table, as held by TCRdb, lists in-frame sequences with V and J called but not all clones. Of the missing ones, under half trace to an unresolved V gene in checked studies; the others have no known cause. This sample is represented by about 64,000 clones; approximately 95% of them were singletons. The biggest ten clones account for more than 0.35% of the sample. The time point tag for this specimen amounts to: resected brain tissue, or blood drawn just prior to surgery. Sequencing was performed on peripheral blood, taken at surgery. The receptors derive from a boy in the first two years of life with focal cortical dysplasia and intractable seizures.

The table lists this clone with a count of one. The chain carries TRBV7-9 and TRBJ1-2; 7 bases line up with TRBD1. CDR3 length: 13 residues. The trim removed 3 bases at V and 4 bases at J, leaving 2 bases unmatched. Germline-derived CDR1 and CDR2 are SEHNR and FQNEAQ (reference sequence). CDR3 nucleotides: TGTGCCAGCAGCTTCGGGGACAGCTATGGCTACACCTTC. Amino acid sequence: CASSFGDSYGYTF.

This CDR3 reads CASHDSSDGTDTQYF. In nucleotides, the CDR3 is TGCGCCAGCCACGACAGTAGCGACGGCACAGATACGCAGTATTTT. This chain joins TRBV5-1 and TRBJ2-3, with D perhaps given as TRBD1 or TRBD2 (5 bases each). Trimming took off 7 bases at V and 1 base at J, with 16 bases between the two ends. Germline CDR1 is SGHRS and CDR2 is YFSETQ. This CDR3 comprises 15 residues.

The J gene is TRBJ2-7, the V gene TRBV4-1; the D gene is possibly TRBD2 (6 bases). Trimming stripped 7 bases from V and 7 bases from J, with 20 bases between. Germline CDR1 MGHRA, CDR2 YSYEKL. The CDR3 spans 14 residues. The DNA of the CDR3 is TGCGCCAGCAAGGGGACTGGAGCCTTTGTGGAGCAGTACTTC. Translated: CASKGTGAFVEQYF.

In DNA, the CDR3 is TGTGCCAGCAGCTTTAGACAAGCTAACACCGGGGAGCTGTTTTTT. It encodes CASSFRQANTGELFF. The chain uses TRBV11-2 and TRBJ2-2; no firm D call. Germline V gene sequence: CDR1 SGHAT, CDR2 FQNNGV. CDR3 length equals 15 residues. Trimming shortened V by 3 bases and J by 2 bases, and 10 bases separated the two germline ends.

A word on this clone: This sample also contains other DNA sequences that code for the same CDR3. The genes are TRBV6-1 and TRBJ2-3, with 12 positions matching TRBD2. The V and J ends lost 2 bases and 4 bases, in that order; junction bases with no gene match: 1. Germline loops: CDR1 MNHNS, CDR2 SASEGT. The CDR3 has 15 amino acids. In DNA, the CDR3 is TGTGCCAGCAGTGAACTAGCGGGAGGGCCAGATACGCAGTATTTT. Protein: CASSELAGGPDTQYF.

The V call is TRBV7-2, the J call TRBJ2-3; D uncertain. From germline, CDR1 is SGHTA and CDR2 FQGNSA. V was cut by 5 bases and J by 0 bases, with 12 bases left in between. The CDR3 is made up of 15 amino acids. This chain's CDR3 is CASSPHKTSTDTQYF. The DNA for the CDR3 is TGTGCCAGCAGCCCCCACAAAACTAGCACAGATACGCAGTATTTT. The whole variable domain, remainder taken from reference TRBV7-2 and TRBJ2-3, is GAGVSQSPSNKVTEKGKDVELRCDPISGHTALYWYRQSLGQGLEFLIYFQGNSAPDKSGLPSDRFSAERTGGSVSTLTIQRTQQEDSAVYLCASSPHKTSTDTQYFGPGTRLTVL.

The gene calls are TRBV3-1 (or the pseudogene TRBV3-2) and TRBJ1-5, with D possibly matching TRBD1 (5 bases). The V gene's germline CDR1 is LGHDT and CDR2 YNNKEL (reference sequence). CDR3 length: 16 amino acids. With 4 bases removed from V and 2 bases from J, the gap between germline ends came to 15 bases. The CDR3 reads CASSPGDRGGNQPQHF. CDR3 coding DNA: TGTGCCAGCAGCCCTGGAGATAGGGGCGGCAATCAGCCCCAGCATTTT.

V and J are TRBV6-2 or TRBV6-3 and TRBJ2-2; 10 bases are shared with TRBD2. With V trimmed by 4 bases and J by 2 bases, 13 bases remained unmatched. This CDR3 is 19 amino acids long. From germline, CDR1 is MNHEY and CDR2 SVGEGT. CDR3 sequence reads: CASSSSWLAGVLNTGELFF. CDR3 nucleotides: TGTGCCAGCAGTTCCTCCTGGCTAGCGGGAGTTCTAAACACCGGGGAGCTGTTTTTT.

The CDR3 DNA reads TGTGCCAGCGAGACCCCCGGATTTGATGAAAAACTGTTTTTT. Its protein is CASETPGFDEKLFF. This chain links TRBV28 with TRBJ1-4; D not resolved. The CDR3 is 14 amino acids. Looked up from germline, CDR1 is MDHEN and CDR2 is SYDVKM. V was pared by 8 bases and J by 6 bases, with 16 bases between.

This chain links TRBV6-1 with TRBJ2-7; perhaps TRBD1 as D (6 bases). This CDR3 contains 15 residues. The V end lost 3 bases, the J end lost 7 bases, and 19 bases lay between the germline ends. Germline V gene data show CDR1 as MNHNS and CDR2 as SASEGT. The CDR3: CASSEGRGPLREQYF. The CDR3 nucleotides read TGTGCCAGCAGTGAGGGCAGGGGCCCCTTGAGAGAGCAGTACTTC.

Here the CDR3 reads CASSHSLAEQFF. CDR3 nucleotide sequence: TGTGCCAGCAGCCACAGCCTAGCTGAGCAGTTCTTC. The gene calls are TRBV3-1 (or the pseudogene TRBV3-2) and TRBJ2-1; maybe TRBD2 (5 bases). This CDR3 spans 12 amino acids. The germline gives CDR1 LGHDT, CDR2 YNNKEL (reference sequence). Trimming cost V 3 bases and J 9 bases, with 9 bases left between them.

V usage is TRBV24-1 and J usage is TRBJ2-3; no clear D gene. V was pared by 7 bases and J by 4 bases, with 23 bases between. From germline, CDR1 is KGHDR and CDR2 SFDVKD. This CDR3 contains 17 residues. The CDR3 coding sequence is TGTGCCACCAGATCAACCCCTATGAATCGAGGCGCAGATACGCAGTATTTT. It yields the protein CATRSTPMNRGADTQYF.

The chain recombines TRBV7-2 with TRBJ2-7; TRBD2 aligns across 7 bases. The CDR3 is made up of 18 amino acids. Germline V gene data show CDR1 as SGHTA and CDR2 as FQGNSA. Trimming took 5 bases from V and 2 from J; bases not matched to a gene: 18. The CDR3 bases are TGTGCCAGCAGCCCCCGGTTGGTAGCGGGCCCCCCGCCCTACGAGCAGTACTTC. Its translation is CASSPRLVAGPPPYEQYF.

The CDR3 coding sequence is TGTGCCAGCTCTCTCGTAGGGGGGTCCTCTGGGGCCAACGTCCTGACTTTC. Residues: CASSLVGGSSGANVLTF. The chain links TRBV18 to TRBJ2-6; D possibly uses TRBD1 or TRBD2 (6 bases each). Looked up from germline, CDR1 is KGHSH and CDR2 is LQKENI. The CDR3 extends over 17 amino acids. Deletions cut 6 bases from V and 0 bases from J, with 15 bases between.

The chain carries TRBV6-6 and TRBJ1-6; no firm D call. The CDR3 spans 13 residues. Germline loops: CDR1 MNHNY, CDR2 SVGAGI (reference sequence). V was clipped by 6 bases and J by 9 bases, with 12 bases between them. The CDR3 here is CASSPALGSPLHF. CDR3 in DNA: TGTGCCAGCAGCCCCGCCCTGGGTTCACCCCTCCACTTT.

The gene calls are TRBV5-1 and TRBJ1-3; D is uncertain. V was cut by 0 bases and J by 1 base, with 8 bases left in between. Germline loops: CDR1 SGHRS, CDR2 YFSETQ. CDR3 size: 15 residues. The CDR3 loop reads CASSLAVSSGNTIYF. CDR3 nucleotide sequence: TGCGCCAGCAGCTTGGCGGTGTCTTCTGGAAACACCATATATTTT.

This chain links TRBV7-2 with TRBJ2-3; D possibly corresponds to TRBD2 (5 bases). Germline CDR1 SGHTA, CDR2 FQGNSA. Trimming pared 3 bases from V and 8 bases from J, leaving 21 bases between. The CDR3 is 16 residues long. The CDR3 DNA sequence: TGTGCCAGCAGCTTGGGAGAGTTACCCCCTTACGGTACGCAGTATTTT. It specifies CASSLGELPPYGTQYF.

This sequence joins TRBV10-3 and TRBJ2-7, with TRBD2 matching 11 bases. CDR3 length: 15 residues. V dropped 7 bases and J dropped 4; count of bases not matched to a gene: 9. Germline V gives CDR1 ENHRY, CDR2 SYGVKD. The CDR3 nucleotides are TGTGCCATCAAAGGGGATAGCGGGGGGGAATACGAGCAGTACTTC. It is translated as CAIKGDSGGEYEQYF.

The count of this clone is one. J is TRBJ1-1 and V is TRBV30; tentative D call: TRBD1 (6 bases). The CDR3 totals 15 residues. Between the trimmed V and J ends, which lost 3 bases and 1 base, there was a span of 15 bases. CDR1 and CDR2 (germline): GTSNPN, SVGIG (reference sequence). The CDR3 here is CAWSSQGPQNTEAFF. CDR3 DNA sequence: TGTGCCTGGAGCAGTCAGGGGCCTCAGAACACTGAAGCTTTCTTT. Complete variable domain (other parts from reference TRBV30 and TRBJ1-1): SQTIHQWPATLVQPVGSPLSLECTVEGTSNPNLYWYRQAAGRGLQLLFYSVGIGQISSEVPQNLSASRPQDRQFILSSKKLLLSDSGFYLCAWSSQGPQNTEAFFGQGTRLTVV.

This chain uses TRBV7-9 with TRBJ1-2; weak D call: TRBD1 (6 bases). From germline, CDR1 is SEHNR and CDR2 FQNEAQ (reference sequence). Trimming left V 6 bases short and J 2 bases short, with 13 bases between. This CDR3 spans 14 amino acids. CDR3 amino acids: CASSPWGHNYGYTF. The CDR3 DNA reads as TGTGCCAGCAGTCCGTGGGGGCACAACTATGGCTACACCTTC.